The clone carrying this T cell receptor beta chain was found many times. Antigen specificity is unknown. RNA transcripts served as the template for amplifying TCR beta CDR3 regions. A first-round RT-PCR of the TCR CDR3 used the HTBI primer set. One entry per CDR3 protein results from TCRdb running MiXCR on the multiplex PCR reads. The table lists about 600,000 distinct CDR3 sequences, roughly a sixth of them singletons. This sample is part of a study of T cells in Graves' hyperthyroidism and ophthalmopathy. Whole-study results and caveats: Among clonotypes expanded in thyroid above 0.001, most were also found in blood.

CDR3 length: 11 amino acids. V lost 4 bases, J lost 8 bases, and 8 bases lay in between. Germline CDR1 MNHNS, CDR2 SASEGT. Disease lasting under 3 months, a NOSPECS grade of at least 4, and a Clinical Activity Score of at least 3 were features of the ophthalmopathy patients. Sequencing was carried out using blood. The chain links TRBV6-1 to TRBJ1-2; D ambiguous. The sequence came from a woman aged 35 to 49 with Graves' ophthalmopathy. For the CDR3, the DNA is TGTGCCAGCAGTGTTGGATGGGGCTACACCTTC. Residues: CASSVGWGYTF.